The 9 T cell receptor beta chains reported below all come from one sample, sequenced in a study of follicular helper T cells after annual influenza vaccination. TCRdb's table, derived via immunoSEQ multiplex PCR, lists solely in-frame clones and lacks some. The table shows about 5,600 clones, with approximately 81% occurring only once. The sample's time point: 2015-2016 season, 7 days after influenza vaccination. Material: CXCR5+ CD38- circulating T follicular helper cells from blood, obtained 7 days after influenza vaccination. Sample subset: circulating Tfh, non-naive CD4+CXCR5+PD-1+ (ICOS+CD38+ or ICOS-CD38-). Receptors were obtained from an adult who received the influenza vaccine.

The gene calls are TRBV6-6 and TRBJ1-5; D is perhaps TRBD1 (5 bases). The germline V and J ends were trimmed by 5 bases and 3 bases, with 8 bases remaining between them. Germline-derived CDR1 and CDR2 are MNHNY and SVGAGI (reference sequence). The length of the CDR3 is 13 residues. CDR3 sequence (DNA): TGTGCCAGCAGTGACAGTATCAATCAGCCCCAGCATTTT. This sequence encodes CASSDSINQPQHF.

The chain combines TRBV10-1 with TRBJ1-2; a possible D gene is TRBD1 (6 bases). This CDR3 has 13 amino acids. Germline V gene sequence: CDR1 WNHNN, CDR2 SYGVQD (reference sequence). Trimming pared 5 bases from V and 2 bases from J, leaving 9 bases between. CDR3 region: CASSPQGNYGYTF. Here the CDR3 DNA reads TGCGCCAGCAGTCCTCAGGGGAACTATGGCTACACCTTC.

V usage is TRBV5-1 and J usage is TRBJ1-1; the match to TRBD1 covers 7 bases. This CDR3 spans 14 amino acids. The V gene's germline CDR1 is SGHRS and CDR2 YFSETQ. The J segment lost 5 bases and the V segment lost 4 bases, leaving 8 bases of the junction unmatched. CDR3 sequence: CASSGQVGGTEAFF. DNA for the CDR3: TGCGCCAGCAGCGGACAGGTTGGGGGGACTGAAGCTTTCTTT.

In this sample, this clone turned up once. The V gene is TRBV6-5, the J gene TRBJ2-1; TRBD1 agrees at 9 bases. Trimming removed 6 bases from V and 7 bases from J; junction bases left unmatched: 10. Germline assignment: CDR1 MNHEY and CDR2 SVGAGI. The CDR3 contains 15 residues. This CDR3 reads CASSPLPDRGNEQFF. The CDR3 nucleotides are TGTGCCAGCAGCCCTTTACCGGACAGGGGAAATGAGCAGTTCTTC.

This clone was observed a single time. This chain links TRBV6-6 with TRBJ2-3; D may be TRBD1 or TRBD2 (5 bases each). The length of the CDR3 is 14 residues. The germline gives CDR1 MNHNY, CDR2 SVGAGI (reference sequence). V was clipped by 6 bases and J by 1 base, with 11 bases between them. CDR3 DNA: TGTGCCAGCAGCCTGGGGGATGGCACAGATACGCAGTATTTT. Its protein product is CASSLGDGTDTQYF.

This clone was picked up a small number of times. DNA for the CDR3: TGTGCCAGCAGCCCGCAGGTGAATCTACCCCAGCATTTT. Its translation: CASSPQVNLPQHF. The chain is built from TRBV7-2 and TRBJ1-5, with D hard to call. V lost 5 bases to trimming and J lost 10 bases, with 15 bases between them. Germline CDR1 reads SGHTA; CDR2 reads FQGNSA. The CDR3 spans 13 residues.

V and J are TRBV10-2 and TRBJ2-3; D is perhaps TRBD1 (5 bases). Germline loops: CDR1 WSHSY, CDR2 SAAADI. The CDR3 runs 12 residues. Between the trimmed V and J ends, which lost 4 bases and 9 bases, there was a span of 11 bases. CDR3 sequence: CASSGLWGTQYF. The DNA of the CDR3 is TGCGCCAGCAGTGGACTCTGGGGCACGCAGTATTTT.

The chain carries TRBV19 and TRBJ1-1; D is unresolved. CDR1 is LNHDA, CDR2 SQIVND, per germline (reference sequence). There are 13 residues in the CDR3. The V gene lost 7 bases and the J gene lost 5 bases, with 14 bases spanning the gap. In nucleotides, the CDR3 is TGTGCCAGTACCCTCTTGGGTAGGACTGAAGCTTTCTTT. This translates into CASTLLGRTEAFF. The variable domain in full, completed from reference TRBV19 and TRBJ1-1, reads DGGITQSPKYLFRKEGQNVTLSCEQNLNHDAMYWYRQDPGQGLRLIYYSQIVNDFQKGDIAEGYSVSREKKESFPLTVTSAQKNPTAFYLCASTLLGRTEAFFGQGTRLTVV.

The gene calls are TRBV15 and TRBJ1-5; no firm D call. This CDR3 is 16 amino acids long. Germline values: CDR1 LNHNV, CDR2 YYDKDF (reference sequence). Trimming left V 0 bases short and J 2 bases short, with 11 bases between. Here the CDR3 reads CATSRDMDLGNQPQHF. CDR3 DNA sequence: TGTGCCACCAGCAGAGATATGGATTTGGGCAATCAGCCCCAGCATTTT.